These 13 T cell receptor beta chains were sequenced from one sample in a study of Graves' ophthalmopathy and Graves' hyperthyroidism. For repertoire sequencing, the TCR beta CDR3 regions were amplified from RNA transcripts. HTBI primers were used in a first-round RT-PCR, which preceded a second-round multiplex PCR. TCRdb fed the multiplex PCR reads into MiXCR, producing one record per CDR3 protein. This sample has some 160,000 distinct CDR3 sequences, with approximately 40% found just once. Source material: peripheral blood. These receptors came from a man aged 25-45 years with Graves' ophthalmopathy.

Many counts were recorded for this clonotype. The CDR3 protein is CASSPPAPGGKETQYF. The CDR3, as DNA: TGTGCCAGCAGTCCCCCGGCCCCAGGGGGAAAAGAGACCCAGTACTTC. The chain couples TRBV27 to TRBJ2-5; 7 positions match TRBD1. V trimming: 5 bases; J trimming: 3 bases; junction bases outside the gene matches: 12. Germline-derived CDR1 and CDR2 are MNHEY and SMNVEV (reference sequence). The CDR3 consists of 16 residues.

There are many counts of this clonotype. The V and J genes are TRBV4-1 and TRBJ1-1; 9 bases agree with TRBD1. The CDR3 covers 16 residues. From germline, CDR1 is MGHRA and CDR2 YSYEKL. Trimming took 0 bases from V and 4 from J; bases not matched to a gene: 6. CDR3 residues: CASSQDLGTGSTEAFF. CDR3 DNA sequence: TGCGCCAGCAGCCAAGATCTTGGGACAGGGAGCACTGAAGCTTTCTTT.

The chain recombines TRBV6-2 or TRBV6-3 with TRBJ2-3; 12 bases are shared with TRBD2. The germline V gene has CDR1 MNHEY and CDR2 SVGEGT. Trimming at V came to 5 bases and at J to 4 bases, leaving 7 bases not matched to a gene. This CDR3 region has 16 residues. CDR3 nucleotides: TGTGCCAGCAGTCCTGGACTAGCGGGATGGGCAGATACGCAGTATTTT. It codes for CASSPGLAGWADTQYF.

This clonotype was counted at least ten times. This chain links TRBV24-1 with TRBJ2-2; 9 nucleotides match TRBD1. Germline CDR1 and CDR2: KGHDR and SFDVKD. This CDR3 has 16 amino acids. V was pared by 3 bases and J by 4 bases, with 5 bases of the junction left unmatched. CDR3 sequence reads: CATSDHGDRVTGELFF. DNA of the CDR3: TGTGCCACCAGTGATCATGGGGACAGGGTCACCGGGGAGCTGTTTTTT.

This clonotype was detected once. The chain carries TRBV12-3 or TRBV12-4 and TRBJ1-2; D ambiguous. There are 12 residues in the CDR3. V was trimmed by 8 bases and J by 4 bases, leaving 11 bases between them. The CDR3: CASEGETYGYTF. CDR3 coding DNA: TGTGCCAGCGAGGGCGAAACCTATGGCTACACCTTC.

This clonotype was recorded many times. V is TRBV6-5 and J is TRBJ1-6, with D perhaps matching TRBD1 (5 bases). CDR1 is MNHEY, CDR2 SVGAGI, per germline. V was shortened by 6 bases and J by 10 bases, with 19 bases between the two germline ends. CDR3 length equals 15 residues. In DNA form, the CDR3 reads TGTGCCAGCAGCCCGTCTGAGGGGCTCTTGTCACCCCTCCACTTT. Amino acid sequence: CASSPSEGLLSPLHF.

This clonotype came up once. The chain employs TRBV19 and TRBJ1-1; 9 nucleotides match TRBD1. The CDR3 runs to 14 residues. The germline V gene has CDR1 LNHDA and CDR2 SQIVND (reference sequence). Trimming took 5 bases from V and 4 from J; bases not matched to a gene: 5. CDR3 sequence: CASSAGTGITEAFF. The DNA for the CDR3 is TGTGCCAGTAGTGCCGGGACAGGGATCACTGAAGCTTTCTTT.

This sequence joins TRBV6-1 and TRBJ1-2; D uncertain. Germline lookup yields CDR1 MNHNS and CDR2 SASEGT. This CDR3 spans 13 amino acids. The V and J ends lost 1 base and 8 bases respectively, with 11 bases between them. The CDR3 protein is CASSEGRKSGYTF. The CDR3, as DNA: TGTGCCAGCAGTGAAGGGCGGAAAAGCGGCTACACCTTC.

This sequence joins TRBV12-3 or TRBV12-4 and TRBJ2-2; D remains ambiguous. The CDR3 runs 12 residues. V was clipped by 2 bases and J by 8 bases, with 6 bases between them. CDR3 protein: CASSLFAGELFF. DNA of the CDR3: TGTGCCAGCAGTTTATTTGCGGGGGAGCTGTTTTTT.

The V and J genes are TRBV12-3 or TRBV12-4 and TRBJ2-5; D might be TRBD1 (6 bases). CDR3 length: 14 residues. V lost 3 bases to trimming and J lost 4 bases, with 12 bases between them. This chain's CDR3 is CASSLYRARETQYF. The CDR3 coding sequence is TGTGCCAGCAGTTTGTACAGGGCACGAGAGACCCAGTACTTC.

This clonotype showed up many times. The gene calls are TRBV6-1 and TRBJ2-7; TRBD2 matches at 8 bases. The CDR3 has 14 amino acids. Trimming cost V 7 bases and J 3 bases; bases outside gene matches: 8. CDR1 is MNHNS and CDR2 is SASEGT in the germline V gene. As DNA, the CDR3 is TGTGCCAGCACTAAAGCGGGAGACGGCTACGAGCAGTACTTC. It yields the protein CASTKAGDGYEQYF.

This clonotype was seen repeatedly, ten times or more. The V and J genes are TRBV29-1 and TRBJ2-2; D unclear. The CDR3 has 13 residues. In germline, CDR1 is SQVTM, CDR2 ANQGSEA. V lost 3 bases and J lost 7, with 12 bases in between. The CDR3 sequence: CSVEPPWGGELFF. The DNA for the CDR3 is TGCAGCGTTGAGCCCCCTTGGGGCGGGGAGCTGTTTTTT.

The J gene is TRBJ2-7, the V gene TRBV7-2; a possible D gene is TRBD2 (6 bases). The CDR3 is 15 amino acids. Deletions cut 5 bases from V and 0 bases from J, with 14 bases between. Germline assignment: CDR1 SGHTA and CDR2 FQGNSA. This CDR3 is CASSQESGRSYEQYF. CDR3 DNA: TGTGCCAGCAGCCAAGAAAGCGGGCGCTCCTACGAGCAGTACTTC.